The rows below give T cell receptor beta chains drawn from one sample of a study of human T cells and chemical hapten exposure. TCRdb re-analysed the RACE reads in MiXCR, keeping a single row per CDR3 protein. The sample includes about 340,000 distinct CDR3 sequences, around 7% of them seen just once. This material consisted of whole blood, taken in connection with sensitization to the hapten diphenylcyclopropenone (DPC). Every receptor here comes from a woman aged 18-35 years with alopecia areata. Some clones in this sample may be carry-over from other donors' samples. CDR3s include the opening cysteine and the closing phenylalanine or tryptophan. The order of the fields is J gene, V gene, CDR3 protein.

>TRBJ2-3|TRBV20-1
CSAQIAGRGTQYF
>TRBJ1-4|TRBV6-5
CASSKVGSGEKLFF
>TRBJ1-5|TRBV12-3/TRBV12-4
CASSPTGGYQPQHF
>TRBJ1-2|TRBV4-2
CASSQDTGTYGYTF
>TRBJ1-1|TRBV7-9
CASSLAHSAEAFF
>TRBJ2-3|TRBV20-1
CSATPRLAGGPDTQYF
>TRBJ1-5|TRBV5-5
CASSLALGADSQPQHF
>TRBJ2-5|TRBV6-5
CASSYLGTNQETQYF
>TRBJ2-6|TRBV3-1
CASSQVLTASGANVLTF
>TRBJ2-2|TRBV12-3/TRBV12-4
CASSPTAGTGELFF
>TRBJ2-3|TRBV5-4
CASSLDLAGASVSTDTQYF
>TRBJ1-2|TRBV7-8
CASSLVMGQPNRQGYTF
>TRBJ2-3|TRBV20-1
CSARGARLAGGADTQYF
>TRBJ2-2|TRBV7-2
CASSLETALNTGELFF
>TRBJ1-5|TRBV24-1
CATSDFLSNQPQHF
>TRBJ2-4|TRBV5-4
CASSLDSLNIQYF
>TRBJ2-7|TRBV21-1
CASSKGPGDPYEQYF
>TRBJ1-2|TRBV28
CASSSGHPQGIYGYTF
>TRBJ2-6|TRBV20-1
CSAVGGYGANVLTF
>TRBJ2-1|TRBV20-1
CSATKRDSYNEQFF
>TRBJ2-3|TRBV18
CASSPLGSGARADTQYF
>TRBJ2-2|TRBV7-3
CATSTGVNTGELFF
>TRBJ1-1|TRBV5-1
CASSLVPGLGTEAFF
>TRBJ1-1|TRBV5-6
CASSLSPNSLGAFF
>TRBJ2-7|TRBV18
CASSPPGQEGREQYF
>TRBJ1-5|TRBV20-1
CSASMGGRQPQHF
>TRBJ2-7|TRBV6-5
CASSSSRVAEQYF
>TRBJ2-2|TRBV6-2/TRBV6-3
CASSYSGLAGPGELFF
>TRBJ1-2|TRBV11-2
CASSLTGGYYGYTF
>TRBJ1-1|TRBV12-3/TRBV12-4
CASSFQLGNTEAFF
>TRBJ2-7|TRBV14
CASSWTGNYEQYF
>TRBJ2-2|TRBV13
CASSSKPGELFF
>TRBJ1-1|TRBV27
CASRQQGGITEAFF
>TRBJ2-3|TRBV7-2
CASSLSVGWGLDTQYF
>TRBJ1-2|TRBV6-2/TRBV6-3
CASSYGAGSPDYTF
>TRBJ2-1|TRBV19
CASSIGTSLNNEQFF
>TRBJ1-6|TRBV2
CASSGDSNSPLHF
>TRBJ1-1|TRBV5-1
CASSRNPIYSNTEAFF
>TRBJ2-2|TRBV7-2
CASSFQTPPNTGELFF
>TRBJ2-1|TRBV3-1
CASSQAWDRVYNEQFF
>TRBJ1-4|TRBV12-3/TRBV12-4
CASSLQGGATNEKLFF
>TRBJ1-1|TRBV6-1
CASSVLPMNTEAFF
>TRBJ1-1|TRBV12-3/TRBV12-4
CASRKQVNTEAFF
>TRBJ2-2|TRBV11-3
CASSLAGELFF
>TRBJ1-2|TRBV2
CASTPGGPNYGYTF
>TRBJ2-7|TRBV29-1
CSAIAVWGNYEQYF
>TRBJ2-2|TRBV27
CASSLDGTAGELFF
>TRBJ1-4|TRBV6-1
CASRTGASGEKLFF
>TRBJ1-6|TRBV7-8
CASSPSCSYNSPLHF
>TRBJ1-4|TRBV6-5
CASSFRDRDEKLFF
>TRBJ2-1|TRBV4-2
CASSARYSGGAIDEQFF
>TRBJ1-1|TRBV7-8
CASSPSNGIGTEAFF
>TRBJ2-6|TRBV7-2
CASSLRRLQNSGANVLTF
>TRBJ2-5|TRBV5-6
CASSLVVEETQYF
>TRBJ2-3|TRBV6-5
CASSYSRSTDTQYF